This TCR beta chain was documented in a study of regulatory T cells in long-lasting Graves disease. Study-wide results and limits: Persistent disease showed a preference for TRBV28, TRBJ1-2 and TRBJ2-5.

This clonotype was counted only a few times. Its target is not known. Researchers made TCR beta libraries by using iRepertoire HTBI primers and running Arm-PCR on CDR3 regions. TCRdb redid the calling of the multiplex PCR reads with MiXCR, one entry per CDR3 protein. The sample records 400,000 to 550,000 distinct CDR3 sequences, roughly 17% being singletons. The time point here: newly diagnosed GD, antithyroid drugs for less than 3 months. PBMC-derived RNA was used for the TCR library. A peripheral blood sample, roughly 8.7 milliliters in volume, was drawn into EDTA tubes. The germline CDR1 and CDR2 sequences are SQVTM and ANQGSEA. This CDR3 spans 15 amino acids. V lost 6 bases to trimming and J lost 1 base; unmatched junction nucleotides: 7. This sample also appeared in a second study, on T cells in Graves' hyperthyroidism and ophthalmopathy. As that report states: When ophthalmopathy did not progress within 18 months, Graves' hyperthyroidism was considered stable. The HTBI set primed first-round TCR CDR3 RT-PCR.

The chain couples TRBV29-1 to TRBJ2-5; 11 bases line up with TRBD2. The input for sequencing was peripheral blood mononuclear cells (PBMCs), taken at new diagnosis, from a patient treated with antithyroid drugs. The clonotype was recovered from a woman younger than 30 with Graves disease. CDR3 sequence (DNA): TGCAGCGTACCATGGACTAGCGGGTCCCAAGAGACCCAGTACTTC. Its translation: CSVPWTSGSQETQYF.